The TCR beta chain under discussion was sequenced for a study of OX40 agonist ivuxolimab in advanced cancers. Study-wide findings and caveats: Within 6 weeks, CD4+ and CD8+ blood T cells expanded clonally at 0.1 to 3.0 mg/kg.

V shed 3 bases and J shed 0 bases, with 15 bases lying between them. Germline CDR1 reads LGHNA; CDR2 reads YNFKEQ. The CDR3 totals 16 residues. Sequencing used immunoSEQ multiplex PCR; TCRdb keeps in-frame clones, though not all of them. Of some 10,000 clones listed, 80% to 90% were seen once; the top ten hold 9.5% to 15%. A note on this clone: The antigen remains undetermined.

Sequencing used CD4+ or CD8+ T cells sorted from blood, obtained in a trial of the OX40 agonist ivuxolimab. The chain combines TRBV4-2 with TRBJ2-7, with D possibly being TRBD1 (8 bases). This TCR was sampled from an adult with an advanced solid tumor such as melanoma, head and neck, liver or kidney cancer. DNA for the CDR3: TGTGCCAGCAGCCAGGTACAGGGGGGGGACTCCTACGAGCAGTACTTC. Protein: CASSQVQGGDSYEQYF.